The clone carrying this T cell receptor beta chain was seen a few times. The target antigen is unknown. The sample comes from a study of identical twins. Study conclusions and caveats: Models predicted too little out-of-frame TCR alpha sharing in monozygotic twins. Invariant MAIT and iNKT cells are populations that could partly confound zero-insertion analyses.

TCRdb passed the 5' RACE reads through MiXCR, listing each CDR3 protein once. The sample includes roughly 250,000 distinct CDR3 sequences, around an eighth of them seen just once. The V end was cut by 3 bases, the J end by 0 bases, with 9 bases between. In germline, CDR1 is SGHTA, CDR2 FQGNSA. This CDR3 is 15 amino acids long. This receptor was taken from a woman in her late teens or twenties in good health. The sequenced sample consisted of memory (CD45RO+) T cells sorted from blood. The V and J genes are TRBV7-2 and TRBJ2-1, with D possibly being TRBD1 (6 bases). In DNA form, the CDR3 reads TGTGCCAGCAGCTTGACAGGAATCTCCTACAATGAGCAGTTCTTC. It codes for CASSLTGISYNEQFF.